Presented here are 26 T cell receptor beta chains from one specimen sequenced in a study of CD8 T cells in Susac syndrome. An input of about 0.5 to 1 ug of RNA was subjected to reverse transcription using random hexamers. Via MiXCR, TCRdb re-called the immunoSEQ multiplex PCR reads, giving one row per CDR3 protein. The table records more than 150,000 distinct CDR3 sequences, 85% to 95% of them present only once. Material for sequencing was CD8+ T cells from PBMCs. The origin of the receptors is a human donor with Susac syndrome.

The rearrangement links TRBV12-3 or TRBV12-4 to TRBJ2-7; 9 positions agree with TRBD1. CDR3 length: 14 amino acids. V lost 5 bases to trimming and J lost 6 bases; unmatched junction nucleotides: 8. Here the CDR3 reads CASSNWDRAAEQYF. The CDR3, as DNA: TGTGCCAGCAGTAACTGGGACAGGGCTGCCGAGCAGTACTTC.

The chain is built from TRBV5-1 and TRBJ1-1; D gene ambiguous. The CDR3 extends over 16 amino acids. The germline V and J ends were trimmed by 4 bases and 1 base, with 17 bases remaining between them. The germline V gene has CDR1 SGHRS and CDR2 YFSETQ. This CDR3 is CASSPGAGEWNTEAFF. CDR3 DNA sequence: TGCGCCAGCAGCCCGGGAGCGGGCGAGTGGAACACTGAAGCTTTCTTT.

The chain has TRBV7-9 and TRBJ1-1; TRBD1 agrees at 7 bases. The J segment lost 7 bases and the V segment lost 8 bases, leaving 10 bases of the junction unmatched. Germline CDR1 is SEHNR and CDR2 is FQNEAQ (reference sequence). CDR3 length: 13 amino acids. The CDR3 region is CASSSQGLGEAFF. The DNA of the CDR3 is TGTGCCAGCTCATCACAGGGGCTCGGTGAAGCTTTCTTT.

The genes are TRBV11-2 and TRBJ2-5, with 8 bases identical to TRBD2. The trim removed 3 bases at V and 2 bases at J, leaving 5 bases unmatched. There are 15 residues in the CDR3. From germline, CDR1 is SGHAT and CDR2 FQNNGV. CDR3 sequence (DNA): TGTGCCAGCAGCTTTCTAGCGGGCCAACAAGAGACCCAGTACTTC. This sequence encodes CASSFLAGQQETQYF.

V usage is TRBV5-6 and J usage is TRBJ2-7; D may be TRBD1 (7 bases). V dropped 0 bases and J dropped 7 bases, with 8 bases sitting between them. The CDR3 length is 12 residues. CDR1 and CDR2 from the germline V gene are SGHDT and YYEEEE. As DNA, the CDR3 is TGTGCCAGCAGCTTGGCAGGGGGGGAGCAGTACTTC. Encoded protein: CASSLAGGEQYF.

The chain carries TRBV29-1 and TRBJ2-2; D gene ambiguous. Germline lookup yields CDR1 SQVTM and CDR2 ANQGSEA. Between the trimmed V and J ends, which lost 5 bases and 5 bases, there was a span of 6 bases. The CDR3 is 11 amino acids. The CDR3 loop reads CSVLNTGELFF. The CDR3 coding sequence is TGCAGCGTTCTCAATACCGGGGAGCTGTTTTTT.

The CDR3 DNA sequence: TGTGCCAGCAGGAGGGCGGGAGAGACCCAGTACTTC. This sequence encodes CASRRAGETQYF. The genes are TRBV27 and TRBJ2-5, with TRBD2 as a possible D gene (5 bases). The CDR3 totals 12 residues. Germline V gene sequence: CDR1 MNHEY, CDR2 SMNVEV (reference sequence). Between the trimmed V and J ends, which lost 6 bases and 4 bases, there was a span of 9 bases.

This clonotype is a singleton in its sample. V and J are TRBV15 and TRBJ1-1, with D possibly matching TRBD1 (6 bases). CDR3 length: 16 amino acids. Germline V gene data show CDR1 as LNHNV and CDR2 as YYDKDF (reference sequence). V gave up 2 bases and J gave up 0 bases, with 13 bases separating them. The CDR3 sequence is CATSRTRQAVNTEAFF. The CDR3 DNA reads TGTGCCACCAGCAGAACCCGACAGGCAGTGAACACTGAAGCTTTCTTT.

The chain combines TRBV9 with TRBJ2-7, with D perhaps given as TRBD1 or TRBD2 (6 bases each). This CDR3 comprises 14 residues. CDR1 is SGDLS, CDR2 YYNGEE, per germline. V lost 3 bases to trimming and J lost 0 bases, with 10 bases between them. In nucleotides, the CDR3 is TGTGCCAGCAGCGGCGGGACAATCTCCTACGAGCAGTACTTC. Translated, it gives CASSGGTISYEQYF. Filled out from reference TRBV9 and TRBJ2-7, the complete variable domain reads DSGVTQTPKHLITATGQRVTLRCSPRSGDLSVYWYQQSLDQGLQFLIQYYNGEERAKGNILERFSAQQFPDLHSELNLSSLELGDSALYFCASSGGTISYEQYFGPGTRLTVT.

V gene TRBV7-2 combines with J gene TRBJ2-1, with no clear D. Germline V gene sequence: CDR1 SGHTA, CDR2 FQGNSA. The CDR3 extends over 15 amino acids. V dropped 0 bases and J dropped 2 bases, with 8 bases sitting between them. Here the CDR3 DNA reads TGTGCCAGCAGCTTAGCGCATAGCCCCTACAATGAGCAGTTCTTC. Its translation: CASSLAHSPYNEQFF. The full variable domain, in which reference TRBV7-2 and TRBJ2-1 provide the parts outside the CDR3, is GAGVSQSPSNKVTEKGKDVELRCDPISGHTALYWYRQSLGQGLEFLIYFQGNSAPDKSGLPSDRFSAERTGGSVSTLTIQRTQQEDSAVYLCASSLAHSPYNEQFFGPGTRLTVL.

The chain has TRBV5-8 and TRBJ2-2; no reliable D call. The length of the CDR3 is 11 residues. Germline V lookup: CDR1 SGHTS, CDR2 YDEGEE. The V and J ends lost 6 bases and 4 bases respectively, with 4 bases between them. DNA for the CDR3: TGTGCCAGCAATCCCACCGGGGAGCTGTTTTTT. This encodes CASNPTGELFF.

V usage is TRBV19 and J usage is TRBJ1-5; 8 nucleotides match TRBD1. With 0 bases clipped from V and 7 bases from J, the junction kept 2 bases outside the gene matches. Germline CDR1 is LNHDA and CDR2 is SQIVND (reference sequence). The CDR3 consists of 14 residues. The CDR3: CASSIETGGQPQHF. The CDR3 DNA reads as TGTGCCAGTAGTATAGAAACAGGGGGGCAGCCCCAGCATTTT.

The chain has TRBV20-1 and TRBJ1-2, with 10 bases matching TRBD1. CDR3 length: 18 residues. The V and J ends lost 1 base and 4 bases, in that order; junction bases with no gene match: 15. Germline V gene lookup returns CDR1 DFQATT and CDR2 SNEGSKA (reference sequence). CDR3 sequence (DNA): TGCAGTGCTAGAGGTTCCGACTCGGAGACAGGGGGCTTCTATGGCTACACCTTC. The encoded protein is CSARGSDSETGGFYGYTF.

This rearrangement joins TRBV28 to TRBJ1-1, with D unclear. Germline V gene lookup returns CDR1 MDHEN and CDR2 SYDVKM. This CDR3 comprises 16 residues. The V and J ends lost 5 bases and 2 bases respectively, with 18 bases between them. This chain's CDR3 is CASSTFRESGNTEAFF. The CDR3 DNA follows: TGTGCCAGCAGTACCTTCCGCGAGTCGGGTAACACTGAAGCTTTCTTT.

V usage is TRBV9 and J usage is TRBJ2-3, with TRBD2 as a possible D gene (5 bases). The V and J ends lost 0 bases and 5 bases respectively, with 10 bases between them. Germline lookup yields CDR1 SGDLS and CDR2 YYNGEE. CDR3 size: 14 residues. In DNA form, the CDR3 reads TGTGCCAGCAGCGTAGCTTCCAGCGGAGATACGCAGTATTTT. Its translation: CASSVASSGDTQYF.

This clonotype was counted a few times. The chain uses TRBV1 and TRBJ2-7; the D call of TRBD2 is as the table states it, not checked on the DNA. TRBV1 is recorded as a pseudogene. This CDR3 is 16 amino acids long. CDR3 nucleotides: TGCACCAGCAGCCAATCGACTAGCGGGAGACCCCACGAGCAGTACTTC. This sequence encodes CTSSQSTSGRPHEQYF.

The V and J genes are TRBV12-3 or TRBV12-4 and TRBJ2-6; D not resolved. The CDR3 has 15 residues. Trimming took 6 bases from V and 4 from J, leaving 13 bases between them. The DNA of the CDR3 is TGTGCCAGCAGCCCCCCAAGGGCCGGGGCCAACGTCCTGACTTTC. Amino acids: CASSPPRAGANVLTF.

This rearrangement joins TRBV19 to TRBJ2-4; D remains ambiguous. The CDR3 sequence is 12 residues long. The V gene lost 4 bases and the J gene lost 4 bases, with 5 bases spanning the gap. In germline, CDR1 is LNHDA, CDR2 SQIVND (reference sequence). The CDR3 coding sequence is TGTGCCAGTAGTAGCCCAAAAAACATTCAGTACTTC. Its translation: CASSSPKNIQYF.

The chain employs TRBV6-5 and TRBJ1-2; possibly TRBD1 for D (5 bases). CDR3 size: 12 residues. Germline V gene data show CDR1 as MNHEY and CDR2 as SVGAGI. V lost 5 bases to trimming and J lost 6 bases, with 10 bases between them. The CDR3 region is CASSRGLDGYTF. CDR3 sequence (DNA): TGTGCCAGCAGTAGGGGACTGGATGGCTACACCTTC.

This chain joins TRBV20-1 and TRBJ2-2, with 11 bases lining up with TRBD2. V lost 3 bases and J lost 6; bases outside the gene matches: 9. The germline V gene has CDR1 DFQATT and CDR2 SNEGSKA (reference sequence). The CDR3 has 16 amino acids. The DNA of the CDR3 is TGCAGTGCTAGTAGTTTAGCGGGAGGGCCTTCCGGGGAGCTGTTTTTT. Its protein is CSASSLAGGPSGELFF.

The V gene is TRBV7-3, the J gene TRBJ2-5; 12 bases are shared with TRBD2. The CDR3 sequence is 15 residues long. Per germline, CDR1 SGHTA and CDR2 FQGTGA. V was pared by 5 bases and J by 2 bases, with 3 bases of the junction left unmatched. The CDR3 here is CASSLGLAGQETQYF. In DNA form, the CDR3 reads TGTGCCAGCAGCCTAGGACTAGCGGGGCAAGAGACCCAGTACTTC.

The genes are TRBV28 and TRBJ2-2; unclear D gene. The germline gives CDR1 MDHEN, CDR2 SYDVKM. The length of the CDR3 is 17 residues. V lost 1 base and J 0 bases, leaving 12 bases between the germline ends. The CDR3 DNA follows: TGTGCCAGCAGTTTATTGGGCAGACTCTCGAACACCGGGGAGCTGTTTTTT. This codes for CASSLLGRLSNTGELFF. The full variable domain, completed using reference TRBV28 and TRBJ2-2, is DVKVTQSSRYLVKRTGEKVFLECVQDMDHENMFWYRQDPGLGLRLIYFSYDVKMKEKGDIPEGYSVSREKKERFSLILESASTNQTSMYLCASSLLGRLSNTGELFFGEGSRLTVL.

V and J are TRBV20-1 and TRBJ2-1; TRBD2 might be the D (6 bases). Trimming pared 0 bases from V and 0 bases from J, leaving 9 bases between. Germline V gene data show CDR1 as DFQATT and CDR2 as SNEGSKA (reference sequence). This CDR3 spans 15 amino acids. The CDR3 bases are TGCAGTGCTAGAGATATCGGGAGCTCCTACAATGAGCAGTTCTTC. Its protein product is CSARDIGSSYNEQFF.

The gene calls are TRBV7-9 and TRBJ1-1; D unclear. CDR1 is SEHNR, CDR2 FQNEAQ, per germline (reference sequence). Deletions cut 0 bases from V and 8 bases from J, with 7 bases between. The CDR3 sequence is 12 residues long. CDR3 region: CASSLALWEAFF. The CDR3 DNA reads TGTGCCAGCAGCTTAGCGCTGTGGGAAGCTTTCTTT.

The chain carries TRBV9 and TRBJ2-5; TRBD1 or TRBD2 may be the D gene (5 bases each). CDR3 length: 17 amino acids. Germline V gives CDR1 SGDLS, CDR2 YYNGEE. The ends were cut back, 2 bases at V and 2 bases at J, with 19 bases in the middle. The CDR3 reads CASSVGSGQLTQETQYF. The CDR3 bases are TGTGCCAGCAGCGTGGGGAGTGGACAACTTACACAAGAGACCCAGTACTTC.

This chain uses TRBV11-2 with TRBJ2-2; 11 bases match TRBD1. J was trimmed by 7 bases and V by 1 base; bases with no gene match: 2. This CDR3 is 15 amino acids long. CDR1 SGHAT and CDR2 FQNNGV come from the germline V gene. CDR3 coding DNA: TGTGCCAGCAGCTTAGTGGGACAGGGGGACGGGGAGCTGTTTTTT. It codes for CASSLVGQGDGELFF. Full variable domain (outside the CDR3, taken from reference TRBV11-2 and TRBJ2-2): EAGVAQSPRYKIIEKRQSVAFWCNPISGHATLYWYQQILGQGPKLLIQFQNNGVVDDSQLPKDRFSAERLKGVDSTLKIQPAKLEDSAVYLCASSLVGQGDGELFFGEGSRLTVL.